This T cell receptor beta chain appears in the sequencing data of a study of human T cells and chemical hapten exposure. Study-wide context: How much TCR each sample yielded varied, mostly because pooled library volumes differed slightly.

The time point was: pre-sensitization, week 0. As to treatment: therapeutic diphenylcyclopropenone sensitization with weekly scalp DPC. Study observations and caveats: Large CDR3 similarity clusters arose significantly more often from expanded TCRs than from controls. No alteration of TCRs above 1 in 1000 frequency was seen with DPC sensitization.

CDR1 and CDR2 (germline): SNHLY, FYNNEI. The CDR3 length is 16 residues. J gave up 2 bases and V 2 bases, and 5 bases lay outside the gene matches. The table lists this clonotype with a few counts. Its antigen is unknown. TCRdb processed the RACE reads anew with MiXCR; each CDR3 protein has one entry. The sample contains some 70,000 distinct CDR3 sequences, approximately 11% of which appear only once. The material sequenced was whole blood, taken in connection with sensitization to the hapten diphenylcyclopropenone (DPC). The chain uses TRBV2 and TRBJ2-3; TRBD2 aligns across 9 bases. The TCR was taken from a woman aged 45-60 years with alopecia areata. Some clones in this sample may be carry-over from other donors' samples. CDR3 amino acids: CASSEWASGVTDTQYF. The CDR3, as DNA: TGTGCCAGCAGTGAATGGGCTAGCGGGGTCACAGATACGCAGTATTTT.